This entry lists 20 T cell receptor beta chains sequenced from one sample in a study of CXCR3-negative and CXCR3-positive naive CD8 T cells. The libraries of TRB cDNA were constructed through 5' RACE using UMI labels. TCRdb re-called the 5' RACE reads and catalogs CDR3 proteins one per entry, DNA excluded. This sample's clone table lists 92,000 or so distinct CDR3 sequences. Input material: naive CXCR3- CD8+ T cells from blood. Subset reported: CD45RO-CCR7+CD27+CD95- naive CD8+ T cells lacking CXCR3 (TNR3-). These receptors originate from a human donor in good health. Some clones in this sample may be carry-over from other donors' samples.

V usage is TRBV15 and J usage is TRBJ2-7; checking the TCRdb D call of TRBD2 is not possible without DNA. The CDR3 runs to 14 residues. Germline V gene lookup returns CDR1 LNHNV and CDR2 YYDKDF (reference sequence). CDR3 protein: CATTPSPIPYEQYF. The complete variable domain, with remaining parts taken from reference TRBV15 and TRBJ2-7, reads DAMVIQNPRYQVTQFGKPVTLSCSQTLNHNVMYWYQQKSSQAPKLLFHYYDKDFNNEADTPDNFQSRRPNTSFCFLDIRSPGLGDTAMYLCATTPSPIPYEQYFGPGTRLTVT.

V gene TRBV11-2 combines with J gene TRBJ2-1; there is no DNA to check the TCRdb D call of TRBD2. From germline, CDR1 is SGHAT and CDR2 FQNNGV. The CDR3 runs to 13 residues. The CDR3 loop reads CASSYGLAGEQFF.

This chain joins TRBV4-1 and TRBJ2-7; TCRdb names TRBD2, which stays unverified in the absence of DNA. CDR1 and CDR2 (germline): MGHRA, YSYEKL. This CDR3 region has 15 residues. The CDR3 here is CASSHLTSGVYEQYF.

The chain combines TRBV5-6 with TRBJ1-5. The length of the CDR3 is 12 residues. The germline gives CDR1 SGHDT, CDR2 YYEEEE. The chain's CDR3 is CASSSKNQPQHF.

The chain combines TRBV4-3 with TRBJ2-1. This CDR3 spans 13 amino acids. Germline loops: CDR1 LGHNA, CDR2 YSLEER. CDR3 residues: CASSQETYNEQFF.

This chain links TRBV7-2 with TRBJ1-2. There are 15 residues in the CDR3. Germline CDR1 reads SGHTA; CDR2 reads FQGNSA. The CDR3 is CASSPDVGIYYGYTF.

This rearrangement joins TRBV28 to TRBJ2-1; TCRdb's D gene call, TRBD2, goes unchecked for lack of DNA. CDR1 and CDR2 from the germline V gene are MDHEN and SYDVKM. The CDR3 length is 14 residues. CDR3: CASSLLAGGNEQFF.

The chain has TRBV24-1 and TRBJ2-1; TCRdb gives TRBD1 as the D gene, but with no DNA this cannot be confirmed. Germline V gives CDR1 KGHDR, CDR2 SFDVKD. This CDR3 spans 14 amino acids. CDR3: CATSDLEPGSEQFF.

The CDR3 reads CASSSDGSGRSDTQYF. V usage is TRBV7-3 and J usage is TRBJ2-3; checking the TCRdb D call of TRBD2 is not possible without DNA. The CDR3 contains 16 residues. Germline lookup yields CDR1 SGHTA and CDR2 FQGTGA.

V is TRBV15 and J is TRBJ2-5; TCRdb's D call of TRBD1 is untestable without DNA. The CDR3 has 17 amino acids. Looked up from germline, CDR1 is LNHNV and CDR2 is YYDKDF (reference sequence). CDR3 loop: CATSRDAPRGAGETQYF.

This chain links TRBV7-9 with TRBJ2-7. CDR3 size: 15 residues. CDR1 SEHNR and CDR2 FQNEAQ come from the germline V gene (reference sequence). This CDR3 reads CASSLAGSETGEQYF.

The J gene is TRBJ2-1, the V gene TRBV7-8; there is no DNA to check the TCRdb D call of TRBD1. The CDR3 contains 16 residues. Per the germline V gene, CDR1 is SGHVS and CDR2 is FQNEAQ. The CDR3 protein is CASRRGGFSSYNEQFF.

CDR3 protein: CASKTRPAGGEGNIQYF. The chain couples TRBV27 to TRBJ2-4; TCRdb's D call of TRBD1 is untestable without DNA. The CDR3 has 17 amino acids. The V gene's germline CDR1 is MNHEY and CDR2 SMNVEV (reference sequence).

V usage is TRBV29-1 and J usage is TRBJ2-1. This CDR3 contains 11 residues. Germline CDR1 and CDR2: SQVTM and ANQGSEA. CDR3 protein: CSDLSYNEQFF.

The CDR3 protein is CSVLHRSEQYF. This chain joins TRBV29-1 and TRBJ2-7. This CDR3 has 11 residues. Germline CDR1 reads SQVTM; CDR2 reads ANQGSEA.

This chain links TRBV9 with TRBJ2-3; with no DNA, the TCRdb D assignment of TRBD2 cannot be verified. The CDR3 has 18 residues. Germline CDR1 reads SGDLS; CDR2 reads YYNGEE. The CDR3 region is CASSVEDGSSWLADTQYF.

V is TRBV29-1 and J is TRBJ1-5. Germline CDR1 SQVTM, CDR2 ANQGSEA. The CDR3 is 14 amino acids. CDR3 in amino acids: CSVVSGNSNQPQHF.

The rearrangement links TRBV3-1 to TRBJ1-5. Germline-derived CDR1 and CDR2 are LGHDT and YNNKEL (reference sequence). The CDR3 has 16 amino acids. The CDR3 sequence: CASSQDYEGANQPQHF.

This chain uses TRBV20-1 with TRBJ1-2; checking the TCRdb D call of TRBD1 is not possible without DNA. The CDR3 sequence is 15 residues long. From germline, CDR1 is DFQATT and CDR2 SNEGSKA (reference sequence). The CDR3: CSARVVQGADYGYTF.

The gene calls are TRBV27 and TRBJ2-7. Germline-derived CDR1 and CDR2 are MNHEY and SMNVEV (reference sequence). This CDR3 spans 15 amino acids. The chain's CDR3 is CASSASDPSTDEQYF.